This T cell receptor (beta chain) was sequenced in a study of cytomegalovirus exposure and HLA in healthy donors. As regards this clone: Its specificity is not known. One end of the junction does not line up with germline, which may come from a read error.

Though nominally healthy at sampling, donors likely had unrecorded immune exposures. PCR employed 60 Vbeta and 13 Jbeta primers. Libraries were prepared by immunoSEQ multiplex PCR; TCRdb keeps only in-frame clonotypes and omits some of them. The sample gives 130,000 to 150,000 clones, roughly four fifths of which show up once; around 1.2% is in the top ten. Whole-study results and caveats: Diagnosis of cytomegalovirus status made by the classifier reportedly showed high specificity and sensitivity.

CDR1 and CDR2 from the germline V gene are SSHAT and FNYEAQ (reference sequence). The CDR3 spans 13 residues. The chain links TRBV7-7 to TRBJ2-5; 11 nucleotides agree with TRBD1. The clonotype was recovered from a woman aged 40-49 years in good health and CMV-seronegative. Sequencing was done on a sample of PBMCs. The CDR3 region is CASSEGTGGTQYF. CDR3 in DNA: TGTGCTAGCAGCGAAGGGACAGGGGGGACCCAGTACTTC.